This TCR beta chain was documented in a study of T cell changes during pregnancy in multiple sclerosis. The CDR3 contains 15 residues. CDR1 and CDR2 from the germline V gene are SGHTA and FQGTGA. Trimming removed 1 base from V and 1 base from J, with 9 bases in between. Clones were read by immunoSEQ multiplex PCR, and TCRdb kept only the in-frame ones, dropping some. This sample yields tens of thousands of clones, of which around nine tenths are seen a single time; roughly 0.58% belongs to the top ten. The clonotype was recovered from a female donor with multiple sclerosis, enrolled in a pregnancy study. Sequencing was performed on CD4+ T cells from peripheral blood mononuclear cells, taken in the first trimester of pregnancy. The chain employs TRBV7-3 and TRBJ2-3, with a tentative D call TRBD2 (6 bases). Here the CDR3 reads CASSLNGGGTDTQYF. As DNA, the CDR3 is TGTGCCAGCAGCTTAAACGGGGGAGGCACAGATACGCAGTATTTT.